Detailed here is one T cell receptor beta chain. This clonotype has only a few counts. No antigen is known for it. No base qualities exist here, and no much larger clone lies one base off it. A patient counted as having stable Graves' hyperthyroidism if no progression to ophthalmopathy occurred over 18 months of follow-up. Hyperthyroidism patients were newly diagnosed, with disease duration under 2 months, and aged 18 to 65 years. Exclusion was applied to patients with uncontrolled infections, other autoimmune diseases, pregnancy or lactation. Diagnoses were based on clinical symptoms, serum thyroxine and TRAb, thyroid ultrasound and orbital computed tomography. Ficoll-Paque density gradient centrifugation was used to isolate PBMCs from approximately 10 ml of fresh peripheral blood. Trizol reagent was used to extract total RNA, and RNA quality was then checked on an Agilent 2100 Bioanalyzer. These data originate in a study of T cells in Graves' hyperthyroidism and ophthalmopathy (dated by TCRdb to the late 2010s). Regarding the research as a whole: Peripheral blood samples were taken at the time of initial diagnosis, prior to any treatment. To identify TCR V-J signatures that set the groups apart, the researchers used a discovery cohort of about a hundred patients, made up of about 44 with Graves' ophthalmopathy and some 56 with stable Graves' hyperthyroidism. Whether ophthalmopathy could be predicted prospectively was tested in an independent validation cohort made up of about 18 hyperthyroidism patients plus 17 patients who later progressed to ophthalmopathy. The 95 to 100 discovery patients were randomly divided into training and test sets at a 7:3 ratio. In about 6 Graves' hyperthyroidism patients, the study also compared T-cell repertoires from thyroid tissue with T-cell repertoires from blood. After sampling, hyperthyroidism patients received methimazole starting at 30 mg daily, and ophthalmopathy patients received high-dose intravenous methylprednisolone. According to the paper, TCR Vbeta CDR3 sequencing was carried out on 135 peripheral blood samples, which came from some 41 ophthalmopathy, some 73 hyperthyroidism and roughly 17 progressor patients.

At the junction V is shortened by 0 bases and J by 3 bases, with 16 bases in between. CDR1 is given as SGDLS and CDR2 as YYNGEE, both from the germline V gene. The CDR3 contains 17 residues, cysteine and phenylalanine counted. The kept DNA is CDR3 alone, 51 bases in frame from the first base. The full study reports these points: In validation, the model predicted progression to ophthalmopathy a median of roughly six months before onset, with approximately 68% sensitivity and about 75% specificity. Most expanded thyroid clonotypes (frequency above 0.001) were also detected in blood, suggesting blood repertoires may reflect thyroid immune responses. In cross-validation, a model built on a 13 V-J signature told ophthalmopathy apart from stable hyperthyroidism with approximately 90% sensitivity and around 83% specificity, and in testing the same model reached 80%/75%. No statistical method was used to set the sample size in advance, and investigators knew the group allocation.

Amplification of TCR beta CDR3 regions was carried out from RNA transcripts. The TCR CDR3 was subjected to a first round of RT-PCR using the HTBI primer set and the Qiagen OneStep RT-PCR kit. Libraries were constructed in a second round of multiplex PCR, after which size selection and purification were carried out. The libraries were sequenced on an Illumina HiSeq2000 using paired-end 100 bp reads. The published analysis was carried out like this. SOAPnuke was used to process the raw data, removing reads that contained adapters or uncalled bases, had a mean Phred below 15, or lacked an exact match to the constant primer or identifier. High-quality paired reads were merged with COPE v1.2.5, and unique nucleotide sequences were defined as clonotypes. MiTCR v1.1 was used to align clonotypes to the IMGT TRBV, TRBD and TRBJ reference segments. Only V-J combinations with frequency above 0.0001, covering 99% to 99.2% of repertoires, were analysed. The TCS score was defined as the ratio of F50 (clonal expansion) to E x V (chaos), calculated using BLOSUM62-based TCRdist between CDR3 peptides within each V-J. Welch's t-statistics and random forest reduced approximately 520 V-J features to 13, which were used in a naive Bayes classifier (R e1071). TCRdb reanalyzed the raw reads on its own, using fastp at Q25 for trimming and MiXCR for clone calling, and kept in-frame beta chains. Entries that share a CDR3 protein sequence are merged under the most common genes and DNA. Clone size and V and J calls follow TCRdb, not the original study. Here the sample has about 560,000 distinct CDR3 sequences; 12% to 15% occur a single time. The ten biggest clones cover over 11% of the sample.

Sequencing was done on a sample of blood. The rearrangement combines TRBV9 with TRBJ2-1; a weak D assignment points to TRBD2 (5 bases agree). This TCR was recovered from a woman aged 35 to 49 with Graves' hyperthyroidism. The base sequence is TGTGCCAGCAGCGTAGGTAGTGGGAGCGGCTTCTACAATGAGCAGTTCTTC. This is translated as CASSVGSGSGFYNEQFF.